This T cell receptor beta chain came from a study of blood T cell repertoires in COVID-19. Across the whole study: The United States, Italy and Spain provided the acute and convalescent COVID-19 samples.

V dropped 4 bases and J dropped 8; count of bases not matched to a gene: 5. Per the germline V gene, CDR1 is MGHDK and CDR2 is SYGVNS. There are 14 residues in the CDR3. In the study's own analysis: How many nucleated cells were present was estimated from reference gene primer amplification. Data came from immunoSEQ multiplex PCR; TCRdb stores just in-frame clones and leaves some out. D and trimming come from the DNA, and the V and J calls and clone size come from that table. The sample shows approximately 150,000 clones, around 83% of them seen only once. The source is a man between 65 and 80 years old who had recovered from COVID-19. The sample comprised peripheral blood. The chain carries TRBV25-1 and TRBJ2-1, with 10 bases lining up with TRBD1. In nucleotides, the CDR3 is TGTGCCAGCAGTGGGACAGGGGGTTTATATGAGCAGTTCTTC. It encodes CASSGTGGLYEQFF.